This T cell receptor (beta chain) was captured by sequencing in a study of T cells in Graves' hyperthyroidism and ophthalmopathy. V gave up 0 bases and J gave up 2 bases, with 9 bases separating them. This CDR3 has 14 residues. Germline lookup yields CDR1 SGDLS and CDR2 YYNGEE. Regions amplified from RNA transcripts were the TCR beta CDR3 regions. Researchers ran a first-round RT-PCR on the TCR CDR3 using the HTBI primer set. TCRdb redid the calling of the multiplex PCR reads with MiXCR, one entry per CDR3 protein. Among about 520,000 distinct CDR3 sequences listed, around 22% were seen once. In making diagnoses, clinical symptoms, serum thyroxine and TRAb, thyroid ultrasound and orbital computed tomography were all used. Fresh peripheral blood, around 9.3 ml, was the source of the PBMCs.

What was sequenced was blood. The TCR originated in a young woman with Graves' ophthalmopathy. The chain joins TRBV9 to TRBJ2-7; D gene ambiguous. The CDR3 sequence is CASSVGPNTYEQYF. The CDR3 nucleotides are TGTGCCAGCAGCGTAGGTCCAAACACCTACGAGCAGTACTTC.